These 22 T cell receptor beta chains came from one sample sequenced in a study of OX40 agonist ivuxolimab in advanced cancers. The assay was immunoSEQ multiplex PCR, and TCRdb's table has in-frame clones only and misses some. Altogether about 14,000 clones are present, about 90% being singletons, with the ten largest covering 65% to 70%. The sample consisted of CD4+ or CD8+ T cells sorted from blood, taken in a trial of the OX40 agonist ivuxolimab. The receptors were gathered from an adult with an advanced solid tumor such as melanoma, head and neck, liver or kidney cancer.

In its sample, this clone was seen once. The genes are TRBV19 and TRBJ2-7; 8 positions match TRBD1. The V gene end was trimmed by 5 bases and the J gene end by 2 bases; junction bases not matched to a gene: 8. Germline CDR1 reads LNHDA; CDR2 reads SQIVND (reference sequence). The length of the CDR3 is 15 residues. CDR3 residues: CASSAGQGLTYEQYF. The CDR3 nucleotides are TGTGCCAGTAGTGCAGGACAGGGATTAACCTACGAGCAGTACTTC.

The rearrangement joins TRBV10-1 to TRBJ2-7; no firm D call. Trimming stripped 8 bases from V and 2 bases from J, with 13 bases between. From germline, CDR1 is WNHNN and CDR2 SYGVQD (reference sequence). This CDR3 comprises 13 residues. This chain's CDR3 is CASVVVPTYEQYF. The CDR3 nucleotides read TGCGCCAGCGTTGTAGTCCCCACCTACGAGCAGTACTTC.

This chain connects TRBV7-2 to TRBJ2-1, with no clear D. Trimming removed 0 bases from V and 7 bases from J, with 13 bases in between. Germline V gives CDR1 SGHTA, CDR2 FQGNSA. The CDR3 has 15 residues. CDR3 in amino acids: CASSLAGSFENEQFF. CDR3 coding DNA: TGTGCCAGCAGCTTAGCGGGCAGTTTTGAAAATGAGCAGTTCTTC.

This chain connects TRBV27 to TRBJ1-2; 8 bases align to TRBD1. The CDR3 sequence is 14 residues long. Germline V lookup: CDR1 MNHEY, CDR2 SMNVEV (reference sequence). J gave up 6 bases and V 1 base, and 4 bases lay outside the gene matches. Here the CDR3 DNA reads TGTGCCAGCAGTTTATTGGGACAGGCCCATGGCTACACCTTC. Translated, it gives CASSLLGQAHGYTF.

J is TRBJ1-1 and V is TRBV4-3, with a tentative D call TRBD1 (5 bases). Germline V gene sequence: CDR1 LGHNA, CDR2 YSLEER. Trimming took 1 base from V and 5 from J, leaving 14 bases between them. The CDR3 sequence is 15 residues long. The CDR3: CASSQGARGGTEAFF. In nucleotides, the CDR3 is TGCGCCAGCAGCCAAGGTGCAAGGGGCGGGACTGAAGCTTTCTTT.

This clone counts as medium-sized. The rearrangement uses TRBV5-4 and TRBJ2-7; maybe TRBD2 (5 bases). V dropped 0 bases and J dropped 6 bases, with 7 bases sitting between them. The CDR3 is 12 residues long. Germline V gives CDR1 SGHNT, CDR2 YYREEE (reference sequence). The CDR3 DNA sequence: TGTGCCAGCAGCTTGGACCTAGCCGAGCAGTACTTC. Residues: CASSLDLAEQYF. Combining the CDR3 with reference TRBV5-4 and TRBJ2-7 gives the whole variable domain ETGVTQSPTHLIKTRGQQVTLRCSSQSGHNTVSWYQQALGQGPQFIFQYYREEENGRGNFPPRFSGLQFPNYSSELNVNALELDDSALYLCASSLDLAEQYFGPGTRLTVT.

This rearrangement joins TRBV6-5 to TRBJ1-3; possibly TRBD1 for D (5 bases). V lost 2 bases and J 2 bases, leaving 10 bases between the germline ends. The CDR3 sequence is 15 residues long. The V gene's germline CDR1 is MNHEY and CDR2 SVGAGI. CDR3 DNA: TGTGCCAGCAGTTACAGGCCGGGGCCTGGAAACACCATATATTTT. Translating it yields CASSYRPGPGNTIYF.

A few counts support this clone. The chain carries TRBV7-9 and TRBJ1-2, with D possibly being TRBD1 (6 bases). Germline values: CDR1 SEHNR, CDR2 FQNEAQ (reference sequence). The CDR3 totals 15 residues. V lost 0 bases, J lost 8 bases, and 16 bases lay in between. This CDR3 is CASSLAHRQDEGYTF. In DNA, the CDR3 is TGTGCCAGCAGCTTAGCCCACAGACAGGACGAGGGCTACACCTTC.

The rearrangement uses TRBV29-1 and TRBJ2-7; 10 bases map to TRBD1. V gave up 6 bases and J gave up 3 bases; unmatched junction bases: 5. This CDR3 is 13 amino acids long. CDR1 and CDR2 (germline): SQVTM, ANQGSEA. CDR3 DNA: TGCAGCGTGACGACAGGGGGCAGCTACGAGCAGTACTTC. It is translated as CSVTTGGSYEQYF.

CDR3 in amino acids: CASSQEMRYYEQYF. The CDR3 DNA follows: TGTGCCAGCAGCCAAGAAATGAGATACTACGAGCAGTACTTC. The chain employs TRBV4-2 and TRBJ2-7; D unclear. Between the trimmed V and J ends, which lost 0 bases and 3 bases, there was a span of 9 bases. The CDR3 covers 14 residues. Germline V gene sequence: CDR1 LGHNA, CDR2 YNFKEQ.

The chain carries TRBV2 and TRBJ2-7, with D unclear. The CDR3 consists of 14 residues. Germline V gene data show CDR1 as SNHLY and CDR2 as FYNNEI. Trimming took off 0 bases at V and 2 bases at J, with 8 bases between the two ends. CDR3 nucleotide sequence: TGTGCCAGCAGTGAAGCGGGAACTACCTACGAGCAGTACTTC. Amino acid sequence: CASSEAGTTYEQYF.

The V gene is TRBV7-8, the J gene TRBJ2-7; D is uncertain. Trimming pared 5 bases from V and 7 bases from J, leaving 15 bases between. The CDR3 covers 13 residues. Germline assignment: CDR1 SGHVS and CDR2 FQNEAQ. CDR3 sequence: CASSAGWPSEQYF. The CDR3 region has the DNA TGTGCCAGCAGCGCCGGTTGGCCGTCTGAGCAGTACTTC. The variable domain in full, completed from reference TRBV7-8 and TRBJ2-7, reads GAGVSQSPRYKVAKRGQDVALRCDPISGHVSLFWYQQALGQGPEFLTYFQNEAQLDKSGLPSDRFFAERPEGSVSTLKIQRTQQEDSAVYLCASSAGWPSEQYFGPGTRLTVT.

This chain connects TRBV9 to TRBJ2-1; 10 nucleotides agree with TRBD2. CDR1 is SGDLS, CDR2 YYNGEE, per germline. The V and J ends lost 6 bases and 3 bases, in that order; junction bases with no gene match: 3. The CDR3 runs 14 residues. CDR3 loop: CASTGTSDYNEQFF. In nucleotides, the CDR3 is TGTGCCAGCACCGGGACTAGCGACTACAATGAGCAGTTCTTC.

The chain uses TRBV19 and TRBJ1-1; D is possibly TRBD1 (5 bases). The CDR3 consists of 14 residues. V was trimmed by 5 bases and J by 5 bases, leaving 15 bases between them. Germline-derived CDR1 and CDR2 are LNHDA and SQIVND (reference sequence). The DNA for the CDR3 is TGTGCCAGTAGTCCATCGGACATCGGAACTGAAGCTTTCTTT. This gives the protein CASSPSDIGTEAFF.

This clone rates as medium-sized. J is TRBJ2-7 and V is TRBV6-5; 7 bases align to TRBD1. The germline V gene encodes CDR1 MNHEY and CDR2 SVGAGI. This CDR3 is 14 amino acids long. J lost 5 bases, V lost 4 bases, and 8 bases had no gene match. The CDR3 region has the DNA TGTGCCAGCAGTTTCGCCGGGACAGCCCACGAGCAGTACTTC. The encoded protein is CASSFAGTAHEQYF.

The chain combines TRBV12-5 with TRBJ2-7; D gene ambiguous. The length of the CDR3 is 12 residues. Between the trimmed V and J ends, which lost 1 base and 3 bases, there was a span of 4 bases. From germline, CDR1 is LGHNT and CDR2 FRNRAP. CDR3 in amino acids: CASGLGDYEQYF. CDR3 nucleotides: TGTGCTAGTGGTTTGGGGGACTACGAGCAGTACTTC.

By proportion, this clone is medium-sized. V is TRBV6-8 and J is TRBJ1-2; D not resolved. V lost 5 bases, J lost 2 bases, and 15 bases lay in between. The CDR3 sequence is 15 residues long. Germline assignment: CDR1 MNHGY and CDR2 SAAAGT. This CDR3 reads CASSTPRAVNYGYTF. For the CDR3, the DNA is TGTGCCAGCAGTACCCCTCGGGCAGTAAACTATGGCTACACCTTC.

The chain recombines TRBV19 with TRBJ2-3; tentatively, D is TRBD2 (5 bases). V was cut by 7 bases and J by 3 bases, with 32 bases left in between. This CDR3 spans 20 amino acids. Germline values: CDR1 LNHDA, CDR2 SQIVND (reference sequence). CDR3 sequence: CASMGVPPDSARRITDTQYF. Written as DNA, the CDR3 is TGTGCCAGTATGGGAGTCCCTCCCGACTCAGCTCGAAGGATAACAGATACGCAGTATTTT.

This clone was seen a handful of times. V and J are TRBV6-1 and TRBJ2-5; TRBD2 agrees at 12 bases. V was pared by 3 bases and J by 2 bases, with 1 base of the junction left unmatched. The CDR3 spans 15 residues. The germline CDR1 and CDR2 sequences are MNHNS and SASEGT. Written as DNA, the CDR3 is TGTGCCAGCAGTGAGCTAGCGGGGGGGCAAGAGACCCAGTACTTC. Protein: CASSELAGGQETQYF.

V gene TRBV11-2 combines with J gene TRBJ2-1; TRBD2 aligns across 7 bases. Germline CDR1 reads SGHAT; CDR2 reads FQNNGV. This CDR3 is 14 amino acids long. V was pared by 2 bases and J by 7 bases, with 5 bases of the junction left unmatched. Here the CDR3 DNA reads TGTGCCAGCAGCTTAATCGGGGGAGGGAATGAGCAGTTCTTC. Its protein product is CASSLIGGGNEQFF. The full variable domain, rest sourced from reference TRBV11-2 and TRBJ2-1, is EAGVAQSPRYKIIEKRQSVAFWCNPISGHATLYWYQQILGQGPKLLIQFQNNGVVDDSQLPKDRFSAERLKGVDSTLKIQPAKLEDSAVYLCASSLIGGGNEQFFGPGTRLTVL.

The chain has TRBV19 and TRBJ1-1; D gene uncertain. Between the trimmed V and J ends, which lost 5 bases and 0 bases, there was a span of 13 bases. The CDR3 loop spans 15 amino acids. CDR1 and CDR2 from the germline V gene are LNHDA and SQIVND (reference sequence). CDR3 sequence: CASSGVGALNTEAFF. Here the CDR3 DNA reads TGTGCCAGTAGTGGCGTGGGAGCTTTGAACACTGAAGCTTTCTTT.

This clone was seen repeatedly, ten times or more. The chain combines TRBV2 with TRBJ2-7; unclear D gene. The CDR3 is 13 amino acids. V was clipped by 5 bases and J by 3 bases, with 11 bases between them. Germline-derived CDR1 and CDR2 are SNHLY and FYNNEI. Here the CDR3 DNA reads TGTGCCAGCAGTAATGCCGCCGACTACGAGCAGTACTTC. As protein: CASSNAADYEQYF.